The TCR beta chain under discussion was sequenced for a study of cytomegalovirus exposure and HLA in healthy donors. Study information: Most donors, 70% to 85% of roughly 400 genotyped, fell in the Caucasian-associated ancestry cluster.

Primers included in the PCR were 60 Vbeta and 13 Jbeta primers. Produced via immunoSEQ multiplex PCR; TCRdb's table is partial and in-frame only. Here the sample spans 50,000 to 60,000 clones, around 70% being singletons. Germline V gene sequence: CDR1 SNHLY, CDR2 FYNNEI. Trimming pared 5 bases from V and 5 bases from J, leaving 7 bases between. The CDR3 has 11 amino acids. Comment on this clone: Its antigen is not identified.

Study-wide results and caveats: Upon later analysis, TCR association rates were observed to vary by HLA locus, being highest for DRB1 and lowest for HLA-C. Across donors, sequencing depth was assumed by presence/absence analyses to be roughly uniform. A later analysis linked a missense DCLRE1C variant to TCR beta V- and J-gene trimming.

The rearrangement uses TRBV2 and TRBJ2-7, with a tentative D call TRBD1 (5 bases). The source of this sequence is a man between 18 and 29 years old in good health and CMV-seronegative. Sequenced material: PBMCs. CDR3 residues: CASSQGNEQYF. CDR3 coding DNA: TGTGCCAGCAGTCAGGGTAACGAGCAGTACTTC.